A single sample is the source of the 29 T cell receptor beta chains below, sequenced in a study of cytomegalovirus exposure and HLA in healthy donors. PCR amplification relied on 60 Vbeta primers (plus 13 Jbeta primers). Sequencing was performed with immunoSEQ multiplex PCR; in TCRdb, only in-frame clones are kept and a portion is missing. This table has roughly 100,000 clones, around 75% appearing once. The sequencing input was PBMCs. The receptor source for this set is a man aged 25-40 years in good health and CMV-seronegative.

J is TRBJ2-7 and V is TRBV4-3; perhaps TRBD2 as D (5 bases). Trimming pared 1 base from V and 3 bases from J, leaving 13 bases between. The CDR3 runs 15 residues. Germline V gene sequence: CDR1 LGHNA, CDR2 YSLEER. This CDR3 reads CASSQGTGFGYEQYF. In nucleotides, the CDR3 is TGCGCCAGCAGCCAAGGAACGGGGTTTGGCTACGAGCAGTACTTC.

The V gene is TRBV29-1, the J gene TRBJ1-1; D might be TRBD1 (6 bases). This CDR3 region has 13 residues. The germline CDR1 and CDR2 sequences are SQVTM and ANQGSEA. The ends were cut back, 2 bases at V and 3 bases at J, with 10 bases in the middle. CDR3 sequence reads: CSVERHRDTEAFF. The CDR3 DNA follows: TGCAGCGTTGAAAGGCACAGGGACACTGAAGCTTTCTTT.

The V gene is TRBV6-5, the J gene TRBJ2-1, with a tentative D call TRBD2 (6 bases). V lost 7 bases to trimming and J lost 10 bases, with 17 bases between them. CDR1 and CDR2 (germline): MNHEY, SVGAGI. The CDR3 sequence is 13 residues long. The CDR3 loop reads CASNTGGRREQFF. CDR3 DNA: TGTGCCAGCAATACCGGGGGACGCAGGGAGCAGTTCTTC.

The chain links TRBV6-4 to TRBJ2-1; 9 bases are shared with TRBD2. Germline CDR1 is MRHNA and CDR2 is SNTAGT. J lost 4 bases, V lost 6 bases, and 10 bases had no gene match. The CDR3 has 16 residues. CDR3 region: CASSSKAGGDYNEQFF. As DNA, the CDR3 is TGTGCCAGCAGCTCTAAAGCGGGAGGAGATTACAATGAGCAGTTCTTC.

Comment on this clone: The same CDR3 is also encoded by other DNA sequences in this sample. The CDR3 sequence is CASSSQGYGYTF. The DNA for the CDR3 is TGTGCCAGCAGTTCACAGGGGTATGGCTACACCTTC. This chain uses TRBV28 with TRBJ1-2; TRBD1 agrees at 7 bases. Trimming took 4 bases from V and 5 from J; bases not matched to a gene: 1. This CDR3 comprises 12 residues. The germline V gene has CDR1 MDHEN and CDR2 SYDVKM.

This sequence joins TRBV4-1 and TRBJ2-5, with D unresolved. The J call is uncertain, as TRBJ2-7 better fits the DNA end. The germline V gene has CDR1 MGHRA and CDR2 YSYEKL. The CDR3 is made up of 13 amino acids. The CDR3 bases are TGCGCCAGCAGCATTTTCGAAAGCCACGAGCAGTACTTC. Translating gives CASSIFESHEQYF.

On this clone: The same CDR3 is also encoded by other DNA sequences in this sample. The rearrangement links TRBV18 to TRBJ1-2; 8 bases fit TRBD1. Germline V gene sequence: CDR1 KGHSH, CDR2 LQKENI. The J segment lost 6 bases and the V segment lost 4 bases, leaving 16 bases of the junction unmatched. There are 17 residues in the CDR3. The chain's CDR3 is CASSREDRALKGDGYTF. Written as DNA, the CDR3 is TGTGCCAGCTCACGGGAGGACAGGGCCTTAAAAGGGGATGGCTACACCTTC.

The CDR3 DNA is TGTGCCAGCAGCTATACAGTGGGCGAGCAGTACTTC. It yields the protein CASSYTVGEQYF. The V and J genes are TRBV7-6 and TRBJ2-7; D gene unclear. Germline V gives CDR1 SGHVS, CDR2 FNYEAQ. V dropped 4 bases and J dropped 6 bases, with 10 bases sitting between them. This CDR3 is built from 12 residues.

The rearrangement links TRBV6-1 to TRBJ2-5; 7 nucleotides align to TRBD2. Germline V gene data show CDR1 as MNHNS and CDR2 as SASEGT. V trimming: 8 bases; J trimming: 5 bases; junction bases outside the gene matches: 8. CDR3 size: 13 residues. CDR3 nucleotides: TGTGCCAGCGGGAGGGAACGGTTGGAGACCCAGTACTTC. Encoded protein: CASGRERLETQYF.

The V gene is TRBV28, the J gene TRBJ2-7; the D gene is possibly TRBD1 (6 bases). The CDR3 has 15 residues. Looked up from germline, CDR1 is MDHEN and CDR2 is SYDVKM. Between the trimmed V and J ends, which lost 4 bases and 7 bases, there was a span of 20 bases. In DNA, the CDR3 is TGTGCCAGCAGTTCGGCGGACAGCTCCTGGGGTGAGCAGTACTTC. Protein: CASSSADSSWGEQYF.

This chain uses TRBV7-2 with TRBJ1-5; 8 bases map to TRBD1. Germline V gene data show CDR1 as SGHTA and CDR2 as FQGNSA. CDR3 length equals 18 residues. Losses at the gene ends were 5 bases for V and 3 bases for J; bases not matched to a gene: 15. The CDR3 is CASSENRGISPINQPQHF. The CDR3 DNA reads as TGTGCCAGCAGCGAGAACAGGGGGATTTCACCGATCAATCAGCCCCAGCATTTT. The variable domain in full, with the rest retrieved from reference TRBV7-2 and TRBJ1-5, is GAGVSQSPSNKVTEKGKDVELRCDPISGHTALYWYRQSLGQGLEFLIYFQGNSAPDKSGLPSDRFSAERTGGSVSTLTIQRTQQEDSAVYLCASSENRGISPINQPQHFGDGTRLSIL.

This clone came up a few times. The genes are TRBV4-1 and TRBJ2-5; D is undetermined. The CDR3 has 16 amino acids. Germline V gene sequence: CDR1 MGHRA, CDR2 YSYEKL. The germline V and J ends were trimmed by 4 bases and 1 base, with 16 bases remaining between them. The CDR3: CASSPGPIRSQETQYF. CDR3 sequence (DNA): TGCGCCAGCAGCCCTGGTCCAATCAGAAGCCAAGAGACCCAGTACTTC.

This clone has just a few counts. This chain links TRBV6-1 with TRBJ2-6; D is uncertain. The CDR3 is made up of 14 amino acids. Per germline, CDR1 MNHNS and CDR2 SASEGT. Deletions cut 4 bases from V and 2 bases from J, with 6 bases between. This CDR3 reads CASSAGAGANVLTF. The CDR3 DNA is TGTGCCAGCAGTGCCGGAGCTGGGGCCAACGTCCTGACTTTC.

J is TRBJ2-5 and V is TRBV9; 8 positions match TRBD2. In germline, CDR1 is SGDLS, CDR2 YYNGEE. V dropped 2 bases and J dropped 1; count of bases not matched to a gene: 4. CDR3 size: 15 residues. The chain's CDR3 is CASSVGGGTQETQYF. CDR3 nucleotides: TGTGCCAGCAGCGTTGGCGGGGGGACCCAAGAGACCCAGTACTTC.

In DNA, the CDR3 is TGCGCCAGCAGCCAAGATTCGGTTTCACCCCTCCACTTT. Amino acid sequence: CASSQDSVSPLHF. The chain is built from TRBV4-3 and TRBJ1-6; D ambiguous. V gave up 0 bases and J gave up 9 bases, with 6 bases separating them. CDR1 and CDR2 from the germline V gene are LGHNA and YSLEER. The CDR3 spans 13 residues.

The genes are TRBV9 and TRBJ2-7; 9 bases agree with TRBD2. After removal of 0 bases from V and 3 bases from J, the junction contained 4 bases not matched to a gene. Germline assignment: CDR1 SGDLS and CDR2 YYNGEE. There are 15 residues in the CDR3. The CDR3 sequence: CASSVGLAGNYEQYF. CDR3 nucleotide sequence: TGTGCCAGCAGCGTAGGGCTAGCGGGAAACTACGAGCAGTACTTC.

The rearrangement links TRBV30 to TRBJ1-6, with no clear D. This CDR3 region has 14 residues. CDR1 GTSNPN and CDR2 SVGIG come from the germline V gene (reference sequence). V gave up 5 bases and J gave up 8 bases, with 16 bases separating them. CDR3 sequence reads: CAWASGLTYSPLHF. CDR3 nucleotide sequence: TGTGCCTGGGCCTCTGGACTCACTTATTCACCCCTCCACTTT.

This sequence joins TRBV5-1 and TRBJ2-5, with 12 bases aligning to TRBD1. Germline values: CDR1 SGHRS, CDR2 YFSETQ. CDR3 length: 15 residues. Trimming cost V 4 bases and J 6 bases; bases outside gene matches: 7. The CDR3 nucleotides read TGCGCCAGCAGCGCGGGGACAGGGGGCGGACAGACCCAGTACTTC. It translates to CASSAGTGGGQTQYF.

This clone was detected only a few times. The V call is TRBV7-2, the J call TRBJ2-1; TRBD1 aligns across 10 bases. After removal of 8 bases from V and 6 bases from J, the junction contained 7 bases not matched to a gene. The CDR3 is 14 amino acids. The V gene's germline CDR1 is SGHTA and CDR2 FQGNSA. The CDR3 reads CASGLGQGFNEQFF. CDR3 in DNA: TGTGCCAGCGGTCTGGGACAGGGGTTCAATGAGCAGTTCTTC.

The chain combines TRBV19 with TRBJ1-2; D may be TRBD1 (6 bases). CDR3 length equals 15 residues. V lost 0 bases and J lost 1, with 9 bases in between. From germline, CDR1 is LNHDA and CDR2 SQIVND (reference sequence). The CDR3 DNA follows: TGTGCCAGTAGTATAGAGCCCAGGGGTAACTATGGCTACACCTTC. Protein sequence: CASSIEPRGNYGYTF.

The chain employs TRBV28 and TRBJ1-5; 7 positions agree with TRBD1. From germline, CDR1 is MDHEN and CDR2 SYDVKM. The CDR3 covers 14 residues. Unmatched junction bases numbered 6, after V lost 5 bases and J lost 5 bases. CDR3: CASSVTGYYQPQHF. CDR3 sequence (DNA): TGTGCCAGCAGTGTGACAGGGTATTATCAGCCCCAGCATTTT. Combining the CDR3 with reference TRBV28 and TRBJ1-5 gives the whole variable domain DVKVTQSSRYLVKRTGEKVFLECVQDMDHENMFWYRQDPGLGLRLIYFSYDVKMKEKGDIPEGYSVSREKKERFSLILESASTNQTSMYLCASSVTGYYQPQHFGDGTRLSIL.

This clone has only a few counts. The chain uses TRBV18 and TRBJ2-3; 9 nucleotides line up with TRBD2. Germline CDR1 KGHSH, CDR2 LQKENI. The CDR3 spans 16 residues. V trimming: 4 bases; J trimming: 7 bases; junction bases outside the gene matches: 12. The CDR3 region is CASSQPGLASANTQYF. The CDR3 DNA sequence: TGTGCCAGCTCACAACCGGGACTAGCATCCGCTAATACGCAGTATTTT.

This clone was counted only a few times. This chain links TRBV7-8 with TRBJ2-7; possibly TRBD2 for D (6 bases). The CDR3 runs 13 residues. Trimming cost V 5 bases and J 3 bases, with 11 bases left between them. Germline CDR1 reads SGHVS; CDR2 reads FQNEAQ. The CDR3 sequence: CASSRGTNYEQYF. CDR3 in DNA: TGTGCCAGCAGCCGCGGGACCAACTACGAGCAGTACTTC.

This clone was seen once. The chain has TRBV7-9 and TRBJ2-2; 8 nucleotides agree with TRBD2. This CDR3 is built from 16 residues. V lost 7 bases, J lost 2 bases, and 9 bases stayed unmatched. Per the germline V gene, CDR1 is SEHNR and CDR2 is FQNEAQ (reference sequence). CDR3 protein: CASITLAGGNTGELFF. CDR3 DNA: TGTGCCAGCATCACCCTGGCGGGGGGTAACACCGGGGAGCTGTTTTTT.

The chain combines TRBV30 with TRBJ1-2; a weak D match, TRBD1 (5 bases). V dropped 0 bases and J dropped 6 bases, with 14 bases sitting between them. Germline CDR1 GTSNPN, CDR2 SVGIG (reference sequence). The CDR3 spans 14 residues. CDR3 sequence: CAWSVQAAGHGYTF. The DNA for the CDR3 is TGTGCCTGGAGTGTACAGGCTGCTGGGCATGGCTACACCTTC.

The genes are TRBV7-6 and TRBJ2-7, with 7 bases matching TRBD1. The V and J ends lost 4 bases and 2 bases, in that order; junction bases with no gene match: 14. Germline CDR1 SGHVS, CDR2 FNYEAQ. This CDR3 contains 17 residues. For the CDR3, the DNA is TGTGCCAGCAGCTGGGCGACAGGGAAAAGAGGGCCCTACGAGCAGTACTTC. It yields the protein CASSWATGKRGPYEQYF. Full variable domain (outside the CDR3, taken from reference TRBV7-6 and TRBJ2-7): GAGVSQSPRYKVTKRGQDVALRCDPISGHVSLYWYRQALGQGPEFLTYFNYEAQQDKSGLPNDRFSAERPEGSISTLTIQRTEQRDSAMYRCASSWATGKRGPYEQYFGPGTRLTVT.

The chain's CDR3 is CASSQGLTSGNTIYF. The CDR3 coding sequence is TGTGCCAGCAGCCAAGGTCTAACCTCTGGAAACACCATATATTTT. This chain uses TRBV4-2 with TRBJ1-3, with D hard to call. This CDR3 comprises 15 residues. Per the germline V gene, CDR1 is LGHNA and CDR2 is YNFKEQ. V was shortened by 1 base and J by 0 bases, with 7 bases between the two germline ends.

The chain combines TRBV2 with TRBJ2-3, with 7 bases matching TRBD1. The CDR3 is made up of 13 amino acids. After removal of 6 bases from V and 4 bases from J, the junction contained 4 bases not matched to a gene. The germline CDR1 and CDR2 sequences are SNHLY and FYNNEI. This CDR3 reads CASRKQGSDTQYF. The DNA for the CDR3 is TGTGCCAGCAGAAAACAGGGGTCAGATACGCAGTATTTT.

In DNA form, the CDR3 reads TGCGCCAGCAGGGGACAGGGGGACACTGAAGCTTTCTTT. It codes for CASRGQGDTEAFF. The chain is built from TRBV5-1 and TRBJ1-1, with 11 bases identical to TRBD1. CDR1 and CDR2 from the germline V gene are SGHRS and YFSETQ. Trimming at V came to 5 bases and at J to 3 bases, leaving 0 bases not matched to a gene. The CDR3 covers 13 residues.